A single sample is the source of the 32 T cell receptor beta chains below, sequenced in a study of response to subunit inactivated influenza vaccine (dated by TCRdb to 2017 to 2018). Library prep was done by RT-PCR. For sequencing, an Illumina HiSeq 2500 was employed. The raw public reads went through TCRdb reprocessing: fastp at Q25, MiXCR clone calling, in-frame beta chains kept. A single entry per CDR3 protein holds the most common genes and DNA from its merged rows. The sample profile shows about 530,000 distinct CDR3 sequences; 13% of them were found once. 10% to 15% of the sample is in the top ten clones. What the time point label conveys for this sample: around 45 days after influenza vaccine administration. Sequenced material: PBMCs from blood, taken about 40 days after vaccination. These receptors all stem from a man over 45 who received an inactivated influenza vaccine. Donor details come from another sample of the same person, matched by shared clones.

This clonotype was found a few times. The rearrangement uses TRBV20-1 and TRBJ2-2; 9 bases match TRBD2. There are 14 residues in the CDR3. From germline, CDR1 is DFQATT and CDR2 SNEGSKA (reference sequence). The V gene end was trimmed by 3 bases and the J gene end by 6 bases; junction bases not matched to a gene: 5. DNA for the CDR3: TGCAGTGCTAGCGGGACTAGCAAATCCGGGGAGCTGTTTTTT. Translated, it gives CSASGTSKSGELFF.

The genes are TRBV3-1 and TRBJ1-5, with 8 nucleotides matching TRBD1. Trimming cost V 8 bases and J 2 bases; bases outside gene matches: 14. The CDR3 loop spans 17 amino acids. Germline V CDR1 and CDR2: LGHDT, YNNKEL (reference sequence). The DNA of the CDR3 is TGTGCCAGCTGTTTAGCGGACAGGGCTTCGGGCAATCAGCCCCAGCATTTT. Protein product: CASCLADRASGNQPQHF. The whole variable domain, filled in from reference TRBV3-1 and TRBJ1-5, reads DTAVSQTPKYLVTQMGNDKSIKCEQNLGHDTMYWYKQDSKKFLKIMFSYNNKELIINETVPNRFSPKSPDKAHLNLHINSLELGDSAVYFCASCLADRASGNQPQHFGDGTRLSIL.

This clonotype turned up a few times. J is TRBJ2-5 and V is TRBV10-3, with no clear D. Germline lookup yields CDR1 ENHRY and CDR2 SYGVKD. Trimming left V 5 bases short and J 5 bases short, with 6 bases between. The length of the CDR3 is 11 residues. The CDR3 protein is CAISRGETQYF. As DNA, the CDR3 is TGTGCCATCAGTCGTGGGGAGACCCAGTACTTC.

The chain employs TRBV12-3 or TRBV12-4 and TRBJ1-1; D gene uncertain. Deletions cut 2 bases from V and 1 base from J, with 5 bases between. CDR3 length equals 13 residues. DNA of the CDR3: TGTGCCAGCAGTTTAATAGGGAACACTGAAGCTTTCTTT. Its protein product is CASSLIGNTEAFF.

This clonotype showed up just a few times. V and J are TRBV20-1 and TRBJ2-5, with 7 bases that match TRBD2. The ends lost 4 bases at V and 1 base at J; junction bases unmatched: 9. CDR1 and CDR2 from the germline V gene are DFQATT and SNEGSKA (reference sequence). This CDR3 has 15 residues. The CDR3 region is CSAKTSVKAQETQYF. The CDR3 nucleotides read TGCAGTGCTAAAACTAGCGTAAAGGCCCAAGAGACCCAGTACTTC.

There are a few counts of this clonotype. V gene TRBV10-2 combines with J gene TRBJ2-1, with 14 bases identical to TRBD2. CDR1 and CDR2 (germline): WSHSY, SAAADI. V shed 3 bases and J 4 bases; nucleotides not matched to a gene: 8. The CDR3 sequence is 18 residues long. DNA for the CDR3: TGCGCCAGCAGTGACCGGACTAGCGGGAGGACCCCATACAATGAGCAGTTCTTC. Its translation: CASSDRTSGRTPYNEQFF.

The J gene is TRBJ2-7, the V gene TRBV10-3; no clear D. V shed 4 bases and J shed 2 bases, with 12 bases lying between them. This CDR3 comprises 14 residues. CDR1 is ENHRY and CDR2 is SYGVKD in the germline V gene. CDR3 amino acids: CAISGARYPYEQYF. DNA for the CDR3: TGTGCCATCAGTGGGGCCCGGTACCCCTACGAGCAGTACTTC.

V and J are TRBV20-1 and TRBJ2-7; D unclear. The CDR3 has 12 residues. The V end lost 0 bases, the J end lost 7 bases, and 10 bases lay between the germline ends. Germline CDR1 and CDR2: DFQATT and SNEGSKA (reference sequence). The CDR3: CSARDRTDEQYF. Here the CDR3 DNA reads TGCAGTGCTAGAGATCGAACAGATGAGCAGTACTTC.

The sample holds a few counts of this clonotype. The chain employs TRBV29-1 and TRBJ2-5; D is unclear. Looked up from germline, CDR1 is SQVTM and CDR2 is ANQGSEA. This CDR3 region has 13 residues. V dropped 3 bases and J dropped 5 bases, with 13 bases sitting between them. The CDR3: CSVEVPGRETQYF. DNA for the CDR3: TGCAGCGTTGAGGTACCAGGCCGCGAGACCCAGTACTTC.

In its sample, this clonotype was seen a few times. CDR3 sequence (DNA): TGTGCCAGCAGTTCGCTTCGGGGGGGACAAGAGACCCAGTACTTC. Translation: CASSSLRGGQETQYF. The chain uses TRBV6-5 and TRBJ2-5, with 8 nucleotides matching TRBD2. Germline CDR1 reads MNHEY; CDR2 reads SVGAGI. The junction had 6 bases not matched to a gene; V was cut back by 4 bases and J by 2 bases. There are 15 residues in the CDR3.

This sequence joins TRBV12-3 or TRBV12-4 and TRBJ2-7; 7 bases align to TRBD2. With V trimmed by 8 bases and J by 5 bases, 15 bases remained unmatched. The CDR3 contains 15 residues. CDR3 residues: CASCRLAVRRNEQYF. The CDR3 DNA sequence: TGTGCCAGCTGTAGACTAGCTGTCCGCAGGAACGAGCAGTACTTC.

The rearrangement links TRBV21-1 to TRBJ2-3; the table calls TRBD1, which could not be checked here. TRBV21-1 is a pseudogene locus. The CDR3 is 15 amino acids. CDR3 DNA sequence: TGTGCCAGCAGCAAAGAACCCCTAAAGGGGAATACGCAGTATTTT. Protein sequence: CASSKEPLKGNTQYF.

The rearrangement uses TRBV7-2 and TRBJ1-1; tentative D call: TRBD1 (5 bases). The CDR3 is 15 residues long. CDR1 and CDR2 (germline): SGHTA, FQGNSA. V lost 1 base and J lost 7, with 16 bases in between. CDR3 amino acids: CASSLDSTGRDEAFF. The CDR3 region has the DNA TGTGCCAGCAGCTTAGATTCGACGGGACGGGATGAAGCTTTCTTT.

The chain recombines TRBV5-5 with TRBJ2-5; 12 bases fit TRBD2. J gave up 5 bases and V 3 bases, and 5 bases lay outside the gene matches. Germline loops: CDR1 SGHKS, CDR2 YYEKEE (reference sequence). The CDR3 covers 15 residues. In DNA form, the CDR3 reads TGTGCCAGCAGCTCTAGCGGGGGGGCCTCGGAGACCCAGTACTTC. Translation: CASSSSGGASETQYF.

This clonotype was observed many times. V is TRBV12-3 or TRBV12-4 and J is TRBJ1-2; 9 bases map to TRBD1. The CDR3 is 14 residues long. The J segment lost 5 bases and the V segment lost 5 bases, leaving 6 bases of the junction unmatched. Here the CDR3 DNA reads TGTGCCAGCAGTCAGGACAGGGGAGGTTATGGCTACACCTTC. This gives the protein CASSQDRGGYGYTF.

The table lists this clonotype with many counts. The chain joins TRBV6-6 to TRBJ2-7; D gene unclear. Germline CDR1 reads MNHNY; CDR2 reads SVGAGI (reference sequence). V lost 8 bases to trimming and J lost 4 bases, with 12 bases between them. The CDR3 is 12 residues long. The CDR3 DNA sequence: TGTGCCAGCGCCCAGGTGGGGTACGAGCAGTACTTC. It codes for CASAQVGYEQYF.

This clonotype has more than one count but fewer than ten. The chain employs TRBV5-1 and TRBJ2-3; possibly TRBD2 for D (6 bases). V gave up 4 bases and J gave up 4 bases, with 10 bases separating them. Per the germline V gene, CDR1 is SGHRS and CDR2 is YFSETQ. The CDR3 is made up of 13 amino acids. The CDR3 sequence is CASSAAGSDTQYF. The CDR3 bases are TGCGCCAGCAGCGCGGCGGGGTCAGATACGCAGTATTTT.

This clonotype was counted ten times or more. This chain joins TRBV20-1 and TRBJ2-5; D could derive from TRBD1 or TRBD2 (5 bases each). CDR1 and CDR2 from the germline V gene are DFQATT and SNEGSKA (reference sequence). This CDR3 has 12 amino acids. V lost 3 bases, J lost 9 bases, and 14 bases lay in between. The CDR3 region is CSARGPLGAQYF. DNA of the CDR3: TGCAGTGCTAGGGGACCCCTTGGGGCCCAGTACTTC.

This clonotype appeared a few times. The chain has TRBV10-3 and TRBJ2-4; D is perhaps TRBD1 (7 bases). The CDR3 contains 13 residues. Per the germline V gene, CDR1 is ENHRY and CDR2 is SYGVKD. V lost 7 bases and J 8 bases, leaving 15 bases between the germline ends. The CDR3 sequence: CAIKEGAGDIQYF. Written as DNA, the CDR3 is TGTGCCATCAAGGAGGGGGCCGGGGACATTCAGTACTTC.

The V and J genes are TRBV6-5 and TRBJ2-1; the D call may be TRBD1 or TRBD2 (5 bases each). There are 12 residues in the CDR3. CDR1 MNHEY and CDR2 SVGAGI come from the germline V gene. The V and J ends lost 2 bases and 10 bases respectively, with 9 bases between them. CDR3 sequence reads: CASSYAGREQFF. In DNA form, the CDR3 reads TGTGCCAGCAGTTACGCAGGGAGAGAGCAGTTCTTC.

The V and J genes are TRBV7-3 and TRBJ1-2, with TRBD1 matching over 10 bases. This CDR3 region has 15 residues. Germline V gene lookup returns CDR1 SGHTA and CDR2 FQGTGA. Trimming removed 5 bases from V and 6 bases from J; junction bases left unmatched: 9. In nucleotides, the CDR3 is TGTGCCAGCAGCCTCACAGGACAGGGGGGGGATGGCTACACCTTC. Residues: CASSLTGQGGDGYTF.

The chain links TRBV18 to TRBJ1-5; D unclear. The V end was cut by 1 base, the J end by 0 bases, with 7 bases between. Germline lookup yields CDR1 KGHSH and CDR2 LQKENI. The CDR3 covers 15 residues. This chain's CDR3 is CASSPRDGSNQPQHF. The DNA of the CDR3 is TGTGCCAGCTCACCACGCGACGGTAGCAATCAGCCCCAGCATTTT.

This clonotype was observed a handful of times. The chain employs TRBV27 and TRBJ2-1; D remains ambiguous. The V gene lost 0 bases and the J gene lost 4 bases, with 13 bases spanning the gap. This CDR3 region has 16 residues. Germline assignment: CDR1 MNHEY and CDR2 SMNVEV (reference sequence). The CDR3 DNA sequence: TGTGCCAGCAGTTTATCGTCTGTCTTATTTTACAATGAGCAGTTCTTC. The encoded protein is CASSLSSVLFYNEQFF.

The chain uses TRBV6-1 and TRBJ2-5; 7 bases match TRBD1. The V gene's germline CDR1 is MNHNS and CDR2 SASEGT. This CDR3 region has 14 residues. V dropped 6 bases and J dropped 5; count of bases not matched to a gene: 9. The CDR3 region has the DNA TGTGCCAGCAGCCAGCCGACAGGGACGGAGACCCAGTACTTC. Encoded protein: CASSQPTGTETQYF.

The chain employs TRBV11-1 and TRBJ2-7; 10 bases are a match to TRBD1. Losses at the gene ends were 4 bases for V and 2 bases for J; bases not matched to a gene: 17. The CDR3 length is 19 residues. CDR1 SGHAT and CDR2 FQDESV come from the germline V gene (reference sequence). CDR3 amino acids: CASSSPLPAGTGVTYEQYF. CDR3 nucleotides: TGTGCCAGCAGCTCGCCCCTTCCGGCCGGGACAGGGGTCACCTACGAGCAGTACTTC.

The chain joins TRBV7-2 to TRBJ2-7; 11 nucleotides agree with TRBD1. The J segment lost 3 bases and the V segment lost 1 base, leaving 5 bases of the junction unmatched. The germline gives CDR1 SGHTA, CDR2 FQGNSA. This CDR3 comprises 16 residues. The CDR3 DNA reads as TGTGCCAGCAGCTTAGGCGGGACAGGGGGGGGCTACGAGCAGTACTTC. Translated: CASSLGGTGGGYEQYF.

V usage is TRBV20-1 and J usage is TRBJ2-3; 10 bases agree with TRBD1. CDR3 length: 15 amino acids. Germline V lookup: CDR1 DFQATT, CDR2 SNEGSKA (reference sequence). V trimming: 3 bases; J trimming: 3 bases; junction bases outside the gene matches: 6. The CDR3 region is CSARIMGQGTDTQYF. The CDR3 nucleotides are TGCAGTGCTAGGATAATGGGACAGGGGACAGATACGCAGTATTTT.

In regard to this clonotype: The junction shows a germline mismatch at one end, possibly a read error. The chain carries TRBV3-1 and TRBJ2-3, with 11 bases fitting TRBD2. Per the germline V gene, CDR1 is LGHDT and CDR2 is YNNKEL (reference sequence). The CDR3 runs to 17 residues. Here the CDR3 reads CTSSPGLAVTSTDTQYF. CDR3 sequence (DNA): TGTACCAGCAGTCCGGGACTAGCGGTCACTAGCACAGATACGCAGTATTTT.

This clonotype occurred many times. The genes are TRBV2 and TRBJ2-7; D is unresolved. CDR3 length equals 13 residues. Per germline, CDR1 SNHLY and CDR2 FYNNEI. Trimming removed 4 bases at V and 3 bases at J, with 10 bases between. The CDR3 loop is CASSGTAGYEQYF. The CDR3 DNA sequence: TGTGCCAGCAGTGGGACCGCCGGCTACGAGCAGTACTTC.

J is TRBJ2-5 and V is TRBV6-1; 8 bases map to TRBD1. Germline V gene lookup returns CDR1 MNHNS and CDR2 SASEGT. The CDR3 loop spans 15 amino acids. V was pared by 3 bases and J by 5 bases, with 8 bases of the junction left unmatched. CDR3 nucleotides: TGTGCCAGCAGTGACCACAGGGGGTTCTGGGAGACCCAGTACTTC. Its translation is CASSDHRGFWETQYF.

This clonotype appeared many times. This sequence joins TRBV27 and TRBJ1-1; tentative D call: TRBD1 (5 bases). CDR3 size: 14 residues. V was pared by 1 base and J by 5 bases, with 11 bases between. The germline V gene has CDR1 MNHEY and CDR2 SMNVEV (reference sequence). The CDR3 DNA reads TGTGCCAGCAGTTTATACGCAGGGAGAACTGAAGCTTTCTTT. Its translation: CASSLYAGRTEAFF.

The chain combines TRBV29-1 with TRBJ2-1; the D gene could be TRBD1 or TRBD2 (5 bases each). The length of the CDR3 is 14 residues. Trimming shortened V by 3 bases and J by 7 bases, and 16 bases separated the two germline ends. Germline V gene sequence: CDR1 SQVTM, CDR2 ANQGSEA. CDR3 DNA sequence: TGCAGCGTTGATGAGGGGCCGGTAGTTAATGAGCAGTTCTTC. As protein: CSVDEGPVVNEQFF.